The 27 T cell receptor beta chains reported below all come from one sample, sequenced in a study of long-term antiretroviral therapy in people with HIV. At survey level, the immunoSEQ assay was run in its v3.0 version. Some clones are missing from TCRdb's copy, which holds only in-frame ones; the method was immunoSEQ multiplex PCR. The sample yields some 30,000 clones, around 90% seen once. Sample: unsorted PBMCs, taken 1.8 years after starting antiretroviral therapy. The origin of the receptors is a woman in her late teens or twenties with HIV.

The CDR3 sequence: CASSQGTSGSMSETQYF. The CDR3 DNA reads as TGCGCCAGCAGCCAAGGGACTAGCGGGAGTATGTCGGAGACCCAGTACTTC. The rearrangement joins TRBV4-3 to TRBJ2-5; 13 bases fit TRBD2. Germline V gives CDR1 LGHNA, CDR2 YSLEER. This CDR3 region has 17 residues. The junction had 7 bases not matched to a gene; V was cut back by 1 base and J by 5 bases.

The rearrangement links TRBV28 to TRBJ2-7; 9 bases line up with TRBD1. Germline loops: CDR1 MDHEN, CDR2 SYDVKM. The CDR3 runs 14 residues. With 3 bases clipped from V and 4 bases from J, the junction kept 4 bases outside the gene matches. The CDR3 loop reads CASSFGTGRYEQYF. CDR3 nucleotide sequence: TGTGCCAGCAGTTTTGGGACAGGGCGTTACGAGCAGTACTTC. Full variable domain (missing parts from reference TRBV28 and TRBJ2-7): DVKVTQSSRYLVKRTGEKVFLECVQDMDHENMFWYRQDPGLGLRLIYFSYDVKMKEKGDIPEGYSVSREKKERFSLILESASTNQTSMYLCASSFGTGRYEQYFGPGTRLTVT.

The V and J genes are TRBV9 and TRBJ2-7; D possibly corresponds to TRBD2 (6 bases). CDR1 SGDLS and CDR2 YYNGEE come from the germline V gene. Between the trimmed V and J ends, which lost 4 bases and 6 bases, there was a span of 17 bases. The CDR3 has 14 residues. The CDR3 spells CASSSRLGAGEQYF. The CDR3 DNA follows: TGTGCCAGCAGCTCTCGACTAGGGGCAGGCGAGCAGTACTTC.

V is TRBV4-1 and J is TRBJ2-7; D unclear. The V end lost 8 bases, the J end lost 7 bases, and 9 bases lay between the germline ends. CDR1 and CDR2 from the germline V gene are MGHRA and YSYEKL. The CDR3 totals 10 residues. The CDR3 protein is CASARIEQYF. CDR3 DNA sequence: TGCGCCAGCGCCCGGATTGAGCAGTACTTC.

V usage is TRBV7-8 and J usage is TRBJ2-5; D unresolved. The CDR3 contains 14 residues. V lost 3 bases to trimming and J lost 2 bases, with 10 bases between them. Per the germline V gene, CDR1 is SGHVS and CDR2 is FQNEAQ. The CDR3 is CASSFRRLQETQYF. The CDR3 DNA is TGTGCCAGCAGCTTTAGGAGACTTCAAGAGACCCAGTACTTC. Supplemented by reference TRBV7-8 and TRBJ2-5, the full variable domain reads GAGVSQSPRYKVAKRGQDVALRCDPISGHVSLFWYQQALGQGPEFLTYFQNEAQLDKSGLPSDRFFAERPEGSVSTLKIQRTQQEDSAVYLCASSFRRLQETQYFGPGTRLLVL.

The rearrangement uses TRBV12-5 and TRBJ2-5; D might be TRBD1 (6 bases). The V gene lost 1 base and the J gene lost 0 bases, with 9 bases spanning the gap. Germline assignment: CDR1 LGHNT and CDR2 FRNRAP. CDR3 length equals 15 residues. The CDR3 nucleotides are TGTGCTAGTGGTTTGGGCAGGGGATACCAAGAGACCCAGTACTTC. It codes for CASGLGRGYQETQYF.

The chain carries TRBV6-5 and TRBJ2-2; 10 nucleotides agree with TRBD2. CDR1 is MNHEY, CDR2 SVGAGI, per germline. Germline trimming cut 5 bases from V and 3 bases from J; bases unmatched to any gene: 3. The CDR3 has 15 amino acids. The CDR3 sequence is CASSSGREDTGELFF. The CDR3 DNA reads TGTGCCAGCAGTAGCGGGAGGGAAGACACCGGGGAGCTGTTTTTT.

This chain connects TRBV5-6 to TRBJ2-7; D ambiguous. V was shortened by 1 base and J by 13 bases, with 18 bases between the two germline ends. CDR3 length: 13 residues. From germline, CDR1 is SGHDT and CDR2 YYEEEE. CDR3 region: CASSLNTATSCYF. CDR3 bases: TGTGCCAGCAGCTTGAACACAGCTACGAGTTGTTACTTC.

The chain links TRBV11-2 to TRBJ2-1, with D hard to call. Germline CDR1 and CDR2: SGHAT and FQNNGV. The CDR3 contains 13 residues. V lost 0 bases to trimming and J lost 9 bases, with 9 bases between them. CDR3 region: CASSLDPLGEQFF. The CDR3, as DNA: TGTGCCAGCAGCTTAGATCCCCTGGGTGAGCAGTTCTTC.

The V and J genes are TRBV7-2 and TRBJ1-1; a weak D match, TRBD1 (6 bases). The germline V gene has CDR1 SGHTA and CDR2 FQGNSA. V lost 2 bases and J 4 bases, leaving 11 bases between the germline ends. The CDR3 covers 14 residues. CDR3 nucleotide sequence: TGTGCCAGCAGCTTACCGGGGGCGCGCACTGAAGCTTTCTTT. Translated, it gives CASSLPGARTEAFF.

Of note for this clone: A read error may account for a junction end that differs from germline. V gene TRBV7-3 combines with J gene TRBJ2-2; D gene uncertain. The V gene's germline CDR1 is SGHTA and CDR2 FQGTGA. The CDR3 runs 14 residues. CDR3 protein: CASSSDRNSGELFF. In DNA form, the CDR3 reads TGTGCCAGCAGCTCGGACCGAAACAGCGGGGAGCTGTTTTTT.

The V and J genes are TRBV28 and TRBJ2-4, with 7 bases matching TRBD1. Germline lookup yields CDR1 MDHEN and CDR2 SYDVKM. The CDR3 contains 18 residues. V trimming: 5 bases; J trimming: 1 base; junction bases outside the gene matches: 14. The CDR3 coding sequence is TGTGCCAGCAGTCAGAGACAGGGCACTTATCCGGCCAAAAACATTCAGTACTTC. Translated, it gives CASSQRQGTYPAKNIQYF.

The V call is TRBV6-6, the J call TRBJ2-5, with a possible D match to TRBD2 (6 bases). The CDR3 covers 14 residues. With 7 bases removed from V and 4 bases from J, the gap between germline ends came to 16 bases. Looked up from germline, CDR1 is MNHNY and CDR2 is SVGAGI (reference sequence). The CDR3 loop is CASIKGEARETQYF. The DNA for the CDR3 is TGTGCCAGCATCAAAGGGGAGGCTAGAGAGACCCAGTACTTC.

J is TRBJ2-1 and V is TRBV5-1; D remains ambiguous. Trimming removed 0 bases from V and 4 bases from J, with 8 bases in between. This CDR3 comprises 14 residues. Germline loops: CDR1 SGHRS, CDR2 YFSETQ. CDR3 bases: TGCGCCAGCAGCTTGGAGCGCAGTTACAATGAGCAGTTCTTC. This encodes CASSLERSYNEQFF.

The chain recombines TRBV29-1 with TRBJ2-6; D unresolved. With 6 bases removed from V and 0 bases from J, the gap between germline ends came to 6 bases. Germline V gives CDR1 SQVTM, CDR2 ANQGSEA. The CDR3 covers 13 residues. This CDR3 reads CSVKFSGANVLTF. The CDR3 nucleotides are TGCAGCGTGAAATTCTCTGGGGCCAACGTCCTGACTTTC. The full variable domain, in which reference TRBV29-1 and TRBJ2-6 provide the parts outside the CDR3, is SAVISQKPSRDICQRGTSLTIQCQVDSQVTMMFWYRQQPGQSLTLIATANQGSEATYESGFVIDKFPISRPNLTFSTLTVSNMSPEDSSIYLCSVKFSGANVLTFGAGSRLTVL.

The V gene is TRBV9, the J gene TRBJ1-4; D unresolved. V was pared by 4 bases and J by 0 bases, with 13 bases between. The CDR3 totals 16 residues. The germline V gene has CDR1 SGDLS and CDR2 YYNGEE. The CDR3 loop reads CASSQSGSATNEKLFF. In DNA, the CDR3 is TGTGCCAGCAGCCAAAGCGGTTCTGCAACTAATGAAAAACTGTTTTTT.

The chain has TRBV18 and TRBJ1-1, with 7 bases fitting TRBD1. The CDR3 totals 15 residues. Trimming cost V 3 bases and J 1 base; bases outside gene matches: 5. Germline lookup yields CDR1 KGHSH and CDR2 LQKENI. The CDR3 here is CASSPGRGTNTEAFF. In DNA, the CDR3 is TGTGCCAGCTCACCGGGCAGGGGGACGAACACTGAAGCTTTCTTT.

V gene TRBV2 combines with J gene TRBJ2-1, with TRBD1 identical over 7 bases. With 8 bases clipped from V and 5 bases from J, the junction kept 9 bases outside the gene matches. CDR1 is SNHLY and CDR2 is FYNNEI in the germline V gene. This CDR3 has 14 residues. CDR3: CASLPTGVDNEQFF. The CDR3 DNA reads TGTGCCAGCCTCCCAACAGGGGTCGACAATGAGCAGTTCTTC.

In DNA, the CDR3 is TGCGCCAGCAGCCACCGACCCGGGACTAGCGGGACTTCCTACAATGAGCAGTTCTTC. It is translated as CASSHRPGTSGTSYNEQFF. This chain joins TRBV4-1 and TRBJ2-1, with TRBD2 matching 13 bases. This CDR3 spans 19 amino acids. Germline V gene sequence: CDR1 MGHRA, CDR2 YSYEKL. The V and J ends lost 3 bases and 1 base, in that order; junction bases with no gene match: 9.

This CDR3 reads CASSQRTATYNEQFF. The CDR3 DNA reads TGCGCCAGCAGCCAACGGACAGCTACCTACAATGAGCAGTTCTTC. J is TRBJ2-1 and V is TRBV4-3, with D perhaps matching TRBD1 (6 bases). Germline CDR1 LGHNA, CDR2 YSLEER. The CDR3 totals 15 residues. Trimming took 2 bases from V and 2 from J, leaving 10 bases between them.

This chain links TRBV28 with TRBJ2-5, with 7 bases fitting TRBD1. Germline trimming cut 5 bases from V and 3 bases from J; bases unmatched to any gene: 0. The germline CDR1 and CDR2 sequences are MDHEN and SYDVKM. The CDR3 loop spans 12 amino acids. CDR3 DNA: TGTGCCAGCAGTGGACAGGAAGAGACCCAGTACTTC. Protein product: CASSGQEETQYF.

This clone was picked up a small number of times. This chain joins TRBV28 and TRBJ1-5; 7 bases match TRBD1. From germline, CDR1 is MDHEN and CDR2 SYDVKM. J lost 7 bases, V lost 0 bases, and 9 bases had no gene match. CDR3 length equals 16 residues. CDR3 residues: CASSLWVATGRQPQHF. The CDR3 DNA reads TGTGCCAGCAGTTTATGGGTCGCGACAGGGAGACAGCCCCAGCATTTT.

This clone appeared once. V usage is TRBV6-4 and J usage is TRBJ1-4, with 9 bases aligning to TRBD1. Trimming removed 11 bases from V and 7 bases from J; junction bases left unmatched: 17. The CDR3 has 16 amino acids. Germline lookup yields CDR1 MRHNA and CDR2 SNTAGT. CDR3 region: CAGNTRGTGQGEKLFF. The DNA for the CDR3 is TGTGCCGGAAATACTCGGGGGACAGGGCAAGGTGAAAAACTGTTTTTT.

The V gene is TRBV27, the J gene TRBJ2-1; a weak D match, TRBD1 (6 bases). Trimming shortened V by 8 bases and J by 8 bases, and 10 bases separated the two germline ends. Germline CDR1 and CDR2: MNHEY and SMNVEV (reference sequence). This CDR3 is built from 11 residues. In DNA, the CDR3 is TGTGCCAGCTCCCCAGGGGATGAGCAGTTCTTC. As protein: CASSPGDEQFF.

The chain employs TRBV11-2 and TRBJ2-7; D might be TRBD1 (5 bases). This CDR3 comprises 13 residues. In germline, CDR1 is SGHAT, CDR2 FQNNGV. V gave up 6 bases and J gave up 3 bases, with 12 bases separating them. The CDR3 DNA sequence: TGTGCCAGCAGTGCAGCAGGGTTCTACGAGCAGTACTTC. This encodes CASSAAGFYEQYF.

V usage is TRBV6-5 and J usage is TRBJ1-5, with 7 bases identical to TRBD1. In germline, CDR1 is MNHEY, CDR2 SVGAGI. The CDR3 totals 15 residues. J lost 0 bases, V lost 6 bases, and 5 bases had no gene match. CDR3 nucleotide sequence: TGTGCCAGCAGCCCAGGGGGTAATAGCAATCAGCCCCAGCATTTT. Protein: CASSPGGNSNQPQHF.

The chain is built from TRBV5-6 and TRBJ1-2; no reliable D call. The CDR3 runs 15 residues. V was cut by 2 bases and J by 4 bases, with 15 bases left in between. CDR1 is SGHDT and CDR2 is YYEEEE in the germline V gene. The CDR3 reads CASSLLYKESYGYTF. CDR3 nucleotide sequence: TGTGCCAGCAGCTTATTGTACAAAGAAAGCTATGGCTACACCTTC. The full variable domain, with the rest looked up from reference TRBV5-6 and TRBJ1-2, is DAGVTQSPTHLIKTRGQQVTLRCSPKSGHDTVSWYQQALGQGPQFIFQYYEEEERQRGNFPDRFSGHQFPNYSSELNVNALLLGDSALYLCASSLLYKESYGYTFGSGTRLTVV.